These 27 T cell receptor beta chains share one sample of origin, sequenced in a study of blood T cell repertoires in COVID-19. Libraries were prepared by immunoSEQ multiplex PCR; TCRdb keeps only in-frame clonotypes and omits some of them. The data hold 250,000 or so clones, with just under 85% observed a single time. The specimen sequenced was peripheral blood. Receptors were obtained from a woman over 75 with acute or convalescent COVID-19.

The chain's CDR3 is CASSDRATNEKLFF. The CDR3 region has the DNA TGTGCCAGCAGCGACAGGGCTACTAATGAAAAACTGTTTTTT. The V gene is TRBV6-5, the J gene TRBJ1-4, with 7 bases fitting TRBD1. The germline V gene encodes CDR1 MNHEY and CDR2 SVGAGI. V was pared by 6 bases and J by 2 bases, with 3 bases of the junction left unmatched. This CDR3 contains 14 residues.

The chain recombines TRBV6-5 with TRBJ1-1; TRBD1 might be the D (5 bases). The CDR3 runs 15 residues. Trimming pared 0 bases from V and 4 bases from J, leaving 12 bases between. Germline V gives CDR1 MNHEY, CDR2 SVGAGI. The chain's CDR3 is CASSYSAGVGTEAFF. CDR3 bases: TGTGCCAGCAGTTACTCGGCGGGGGTGGGCACTGAAGCTTTCTTT.

J is TRBJ1-3 and V is TRBV6-6, with D unclear. Trimming took off 3 bases at V and 2 bases at J, with 14 bases between the two ends. CDR1 is MNHNY and CDR2 is SVGAGI in the germline V gene (reference sequence). This CDR3 has 16 residues. CDR3 region: CASSYSLLYTGNTIYF. CDR3 sequence (DNA): TGTGCCAGCAGTTATTCCCTACTGTATACTGGAAACACCATATATTTT.

This clone was counted only a few times. V is TRBV5-6 and J is TRBJ1-4; a possible D gene is TRBD1 (6 bases). Germline V gives CDR1 SGHDT, CDR2 YYEEEE. This CDR3 region has 17 residues. V gave up 4 bases and J gave up 6 bases, with 22 bases separating them. CDR3 DNA: TGTGCCAGCAGCCGGAAACAGGGAACGGGTTGGGATGAAAAACTGTTTTTT. Translating it yields CASSRKQGTGWDEKLFF.

The gene calls are TRBV9 and TRBJ2-2; 13 positions agree with TRBD2. The length of the CDR3 is 16 residues. Trimming cost V 4 bases and J 4 bases; bases outside gene matches: 4. From germline, CDR1 is SGDLS and CDR2 YYNGEE. The CDR3, as DNA: TGTGCCAGCAGCCCTACTAGCGGGAGGGCCACCGGGGAGCTGTTTTTT. It encodes CASSPTSGRATGELFF.

V is TRBV18 and J is TRBJ1-2; TRBD1 is a possible D gene (6 bases). In germline, CDR1 is KGHSH, CDR2 LQKENI. V was shortened by 3 bases and J by 0 bases, with 14 bases between the two germline ends. This CDR3 is 16 amino acids long. The CDR3 region has the DNA TGTGCCAGCTCACCCTCGAGGGGGACTACTAACTATGGCTACACCTTC. It is translated as CASSPSRGTTNYGYTF.

The gene calls are TRBV4-3 and TRBJ2-7, with TRBD2 matching over 8 bases. The germline V gene encodes CDR1 LGHNA and CDR2 YSLEER. J lost 2 bases, V lost 0 bases, and 6 bases had no gene match. This CDR3 region has 16 residues. CDR3 DNA sequence: TGCGCCAGCAGCCAAGATCCCCTAGCGGGTGCCTACGAGCAGTACTTC. Residues: CASSQDPLAGAYEQYF.

To note about this clone: The sample contains more than one DNA sequence encoding this CDR3. The V and J genes are TRBV7-2 and TRBJ1-4; 8 nucleotides align to TRBD1. V lost 5 bases, J lost 5 bases, and 4 bases stayed unmatched. Germline V lookup: CDR1 SGHTA, CDR2 FQGNSA. There are 14 residues in the CDR3. In DNA form, the CDR3 reads TGTGCCAGCAGCCCAGGGGGCAGGAATGAAAAACTGTTTTTT. This encodes CASSPGGRNEKLFF.

This chain joins TRBV19 and TRBJ2-1; 11 bases are a match to TRBD2. The V and J ends lost 5 bases and 2 bases, in that order; junction bases with no gene match: 5. CDR3 length: 16 amino acids. The V gene's germline CDR1 is LNHDA and CDR2 SQIVND (reference sequence). The CDR3 loop is CASSPQGLAAYNEQFF. The CDR3 DNA reads as TGTGCCAGTAGTCCCCAGGGACTAGCGGCCTACAATGAGCAGTTCTTC.

The V gene is TRBV7-2, the J gene TRBJ1-1, with D perhaps TRBD1 (5 bases). Per the germline V gene, CDR1 is SGHTA and CDR2 is FQGNSA. The CDR3 is 16 amino acids. V gave up 1 base and J gave up 4 bases, with 16 bases separating them. CDR3 protein: CASSLVGAGYGTEAFF. CDR3 DNA: TGTGCCAGCAGCTTAGTAGGGGCGGGATATGGCACTGAAGCTTTCTTT.

The chain uses TRBV28 and TRBJ2-1; 9 bases match TRBD2. The ends lost 2 bases at V and 7 bases at J; junction bases unmatched: 6. The CDR3 contains 15 residues. Germline-derived CDR1 and CDR2 are MDHEN and SYDVKM. The CDR3 nucleotides are TGTGCCAGCAGTTTAGCGGGAGGGACTAGTAATGAGCAGTTCTTC. It translates to CASSLAGGTSNEQFF.

The chain has TRBV5-1 and TRBJ1-2; 8 positions match TRBD1. The germline gives CDR1 SGHRS, CDR2 YFSETQ. The CDR3 consists of 14 residues. The junction had 2 bases not matched to a gene; V was cut back by 0 bases and J by 4 bases. CDR3 coding DNA: TGCGCCAGCAGCTTGGCAGGGGGCTCCTATGGCTACACCTTC. This sequence encodes CASSLAGGSYGYTF.

Notes on this clone: Other DNA sequences of this sample code for an identical CDR3. The rearrangement links TRBV9 to TRBJ2-3, with a possible D match to TRBD1 (5 bases). Per the germline V gene, CDR1 is SGDLS and CDR2 is YYNGEE. The CDR3 runs to 14 residues. V was shortened by 0 bases and J by 6 bases, with 11 bases between the two germline ends. The CDR3 DNA sequence: TGTGCCAGCAGCGTAGAAGGGGCTACGGATACGCAGTATTTT. Translating gives CASSVEGATDTQYF.

The chain recombines TRBV5-4 with TRBJ1-2; D unclear. This CDR3 is built from 13 residues. CDR1 and CDR2 from the germline V gene are SGHNT and YYREEE (reference sequence). Deletions cut 0 bases from V and 8 bases from J, with 11 bases between. The CDR3 loop reads CASSLVGGEGYTF. CDR3 nucleotides: TGTGCCAGCAGCTTGGTGGGAGGAGAGGGCTACACCTTC.

The chain employs TRBV9 and TRBJ1-6; D is perhaps TRBD1 (5 bases). V lost 0 bases and J 10 bases, leaving 17 bases between the germline ends. The CDR3 extends over 16 amino acids. Germline V gene lookup returns CDR1 SGDLS and CDR2 YYNGEE. This chain's CDR3 is CASSVVGGDSASPLHF. As DNA, the CDR3 is TGTGCCAGCAGCGTAGTAGGAGGGGACTCAGCGTCACCCCTCCACTTT.

Remarks on this clone: Other nucleotide sequences from this sample produce the same CDR3. The chain is built from TRBV5-4 and TRBJ2-7; 9 nucleotides line up with TRBD1. The trim removed 1 base at V and 1 base at J, leaving 3 bases unmatched. This CDR3 has 15 residues. The germline V gene has CDR1 SGHNT and CDR2 YYREEE (reference sequence). The CDR3 DNA reads TGTGCCAGCAGCTTGTCCGGGACAGGGTCCTACGAGCAGTACTTC. Protein product: CASSLSGTGSYEQYF.

The chain uses TRBV6-5 and TRBJ1-1, with 7 bases fitting TRBD1. CDR1 MNHEY and CDR2 SVGAGI come from the germline V gene. Trimming removed 5 bases from V and 7 bases from J; junction bases left unmatched: 10. The length of the CDR3 is 14 residues. DNA of the CDR3: TGTGCCAGCAGTAACCGAGGGGGCGCGATTGAAGCTTTCTTT. It specifies CASSNRGGAIEAFF.

This sequence joins TRBV7-2 and TRBJ2-1; no firm D call. The CDR3 runs to 16 residues. Trimming cost V 1 base and J 7 bases, with 17 bases left between them. Per the germline V gene, CDR1 is SGHTA and CDR2 is FQGNSA. The CDR3 DNA is TGTGCCAGCAGCTTAGTCCGAGGTGGTTCTGGAAATGAGCAGTTCTTC. Protein product: CASSLVRGGSGNEQFF. The full variable domain, rest sourced from reference TRBV7-2 and TRBJ2-1, is GAGVSQSPSNKVTEKGKDVELRCDPISGHTALYWYRQSLGQGLEFLIYFQGNSAPDKSGLPSDRFSAERTGGSVSTLTIQRTQQEDSAVYLCASSLVRGGSGNEQFFGPGTRLTVL.

The chain recombines TRBV5-1 with TRBJ1-4; no clear D. V lost 7 bases to trimming and J lost 5 bases, with 18 bases between them. The CDR3 covers 15 residues. CDR1 SGHRS and CDR2 YFSETQ come from the germline V gene. CDR3 in amino acids: CASARLGAENEKLFF. CDR3 bases: TGCGCCAGCGCCCGACTGGGAGCTGAAAATGAAAAACTGTTTTTT.

V is TRBV3-1 (or the pseudogene TRBV3-2) and J is TRBJ2-3, with D possibly TRBD2 on 5 matching bases. With 2 bases removed from V and 3 bases from J, the gap between germline ends came to 12 bases. Germline V lookup: CDR1 LGHDT, CDR2 YNNKEL (reference sequence). This CDR3 has 15 amino acids. The CDR3 nucleotides read TGTGCCAGCAGCCAAAACCAGAGACTAACAGATACGCAGTATTTT. Translation: CASSQNQRLTDTQYF.

The V call is TRBV3-1 (or the pseudogene TRBV3-2), the J call TRBJ1-6, with TRBD1 identical over 8 bases. The CDR3 contains 16 residues. From germline, CDR1 is LGHDT and CDR2 YNNKEL (reference sequence). J was trimmed by 2 bases and V by 4 bases; bases with no gene match: 4. CDR3 amino acids: CASSPRTGTYNSPLHF. CDR3 bases: TGTGCCAGCAGCCCACGGACAGGGACCTATAATTCACCCCTCCACTTT.

This clone was counted between two and nine times. The chain has TRBV5-1 and TRBJ2-2; D gene ambiguous. The CDR3 spans 12 residues. V lost 5 bases and J 6 bases, leaving 8 bases between the germline ends. Germline CDR1 SGHRS, CDR2 YFSETQ. The CDR3 region has the DNA TGCGCCAGCAGACAAGGAGCCGGGGAGCTGTTTTTT. Its translation: CASRQGAGELFF.

The chain recombines TRBV5-1 with TRBJ2-5, with 7 bases lining up with TRBD1. This CDR3 contains 11 residues. Germline CDR1 and CDR2: SGHRS and YFSETQ. The V segment lost 4 bases and the J segment 11 bases; nucleotides outside the gene matches: 5. The CDR3 region is CASSEDRLQYF. The CDR3 bases are TGCGCCAGCAGCGAGGACAGGCTGCAGTACTTC.

The chain has TRBV4-3 and TRBJ2-2; 11 bases map to TRBD2. V was pared by 6 bases and J by 6 bases, with 9 bases of the junction left unmatched. This CDR3 spans 16 amino acids. Germline V gene sequence: CDR1 LGHNA, CDR2 YSLEER. The chain's CDR3 is CASRRTSGPIAGELFF. CDR3 in DNA: TGCGCCAGCAGGCGGACTAGCGGGCCGATCGCCGGGGAGCTGTTTTTT.

The chain couples TRBV20-1 to TRBJ2-7, with D hard to call. CDR1 and CDR2 from the germline V gene are DFQATT and SNEGSKA (reference sequence). V lost 2 bases, J lost 7 bases, and 9 bases lay in between. This CDR3 spans 11 amino acids. In nucleotides, the CDR3 is TGCAGTGCTAGACACTTAATAGAGCAGTACTTC. Translated, it gives CSARHLIEQYF.

The CDR3 loop reads CASSLNSGETQYF. As DNA, the CDR3 is TGTGCCAGCAGCCTTAACAGCGGGGAGACCCAGTACTTC. The chain is built from TRBV6-5 and TRBJ2-5; maybe TRBD2 (6 bases). The CDR3 sequence is 13 residues long. Trimming shortened V by 6 bases and J by 5 bases, and 13 bases separated the two germline ends. The germline gives CDR1 MNHEY, CDR2 SVGAGI.

The J gene is TRBJ1-2, the V gene TRBV6-5; D is perhaps TRBD1 (5 bases). CDR1 and CDR2 from the germline V gene are MNHEY and SVGAGI. The CDR3 spans 15 residues. The V and J ends lost 7 bases and 0 bases respectively, with 15 bases between them. CDR3 nucleotide sequence: TGTGCCAGCAAGTTAGAGGGACTTTCTAACTATGGCTACACCTTC. This encodes CASKLEGLSNYGYTF.